These 12 T cell receptor beta chains originate from one sample sequenced in a study of CD8 T cells in ankylosing spondylitis. TCRdb itself ran the 5' RACE reads through MiXCR, one entry per CDR3 protein. The sample has approximately 69,000 distinct CDR3 sequences; over 4% are singletons. The sample consisted of blood, either unsorted or a sorted T cell fraction (not recorded which). These receptors originate from a male donor with ankylosing spondylitis or in good health (not recorded which).

This clonotype showed up many times. This sequence joins TRBV20-1 and TRBJ2-5, with D possibly being TRBD2 (5 bases). Germline V gives CDR1 DFQATT, CDR2 SNEGSKA (reference sequence). The CDR3 sequence is 15 residues long. Between the trimmed V and J ends, which lost 5 bases and 1 base, there was a span of 17 bases. The CDR3 loop reads CSAHSGSEAQETQYF. CDR3 nucleotides: TGCAGTGCTCATTCCGGTAGCGAGGCCCAAGAGACCCAGTACTTC.

This clonotype has a count of ten or more. The chain carries TRBV5-1 and TRBJ2-7; D is undetermined. This CDR3 has 11 amino acids. The V and J ends lost 1 base and 6 bases respectively, with 5 bases between them. Germline V CDR1 and CDR2: SGHRS, YFSETQ. The CDR3 sequence: CASSLWGEQYF. In DNA form, the CDR3 reads TGCGCCAGCAGCTTGTGGGGCGAGCAGTACTTC.

At least ten counts were recorded for this clonotype. This chain links TRBV5-1 with TRBJ2-1; perhaps TRBD2 as D (6 bases). CDR1 is SGHRS and CDR2 is YFSETQ in the germline V gene. CDR3 length: 19 amino acids. The V end lost 5 bases, the J end lost 0 bases, and 24 bases lay between the germline ends. The CDR3 nucleotides read TGCGCCAGCAGTGCAGTCCTGCCTAGCGTGGGAGTCTCCTACAATGAGCAGTTCTTC. It codes for CASSAVLPSVGVSYNEQFF.

This clonotype was found many times. The gene calls are TRBV5-1 and TRBJ2-1; 9 nucleotides align to TRBD2. V was clipped by 2 bases and J by 7 bases; unmatched bases: 7. The CDR3 is made up of 15 amino acids. Germline CDR1 SGHRS, CDR2 YFSETQ. CDR3 region: CASSFSGGISNEQFF. The CDR3 DNA reads TGCGCCAGCAGCTTTAGCGGGGGAATTTCAAATGAGCAGTTCTTC.

This clonotype has at least ten counts. This chain links TRBV2 with TRBJ2-7; 7 positions match TRBD1. The CDR3 sequence is 16 residues long. V lost 1 base, J lost 2 bases, and 8 bases stayed unmatched. Germline V gene sequence: CDR1 SNHLY, CDR2 FYNNEI. The DNA of the CDR3 is TGTGCCAGCAGTGAAGGAAAGGACAGGCTAACCTACGAGCAGTACTTC. It codes for CASSEGKDRLTYEQYF.

This clonotype was observed at least ten times. The CDR3 loop reads CSARGLSRTGHNQPQHF. CDR3 in DNA: TGCAGTGCTAGAGGTTTATCCCGGACAGGACACAATCAGCCCCAGCATTTT. V usage is TRBV20-1 and J usage is TRBJ1-5, with 7 bases that match TRBD1. This CDR3 comprises 17 residues. CDR1 DFQATT and CDR2 SNEGSKA come from the germline V gene (reference sequence). V shed 1 base and J 3 bases; nucleotides not matched to a gene: 12.

The table lists this clonotype with many counts. This rearrangement joins TRBV3-1 to TRBJ1-4, with 8 bases identical to TRBD1. CDR3 length: 17 residues. The germline V gene encodes CDR1 LGHDT and CDR2 YNNKEL (reference sequence). The V and J ends lost 1 base and 0 bases, in that order; junction bases with no gene match: 4. CDR3 sequence (DNA): TGTGCCAGCAGCCAAGGGGACAGGCCGGCAACTAATGAAAAACTGTTTTTT. Residues: CASSQGDRPATNEKLFF.

This clonotype was detected many times. The chain couples TRBV12-3 or TRBV12-4 to TRBJ2-2, with D possibly called TRBD1 or TRBD2 (6 bases each). V was cut by 6 bases and J by 4 bases, with 15 bases left in between. The CDR3 has 15 residues. Here the CDR3 reads CASSLGGGRTGELFF. Here the CDR3 DNA reads TGTGCCAGCAGCCTCGGAGGGGGTCGCACCGGGGAGCTGTTTTTT.

This clonotype was picked up many times. Here the CDR3 DNA reads TGTGCCAGCTCACCAGACAGGATTATGGTCGGCACTGAAGCTTTCTTT. This encodes CASSPDRIMVGTEAFF. The chain joins TRBV18 to TRBJ1-1, with a tentative D call TRBD1 (6 bases). CDR1 and CDR2 (germline): KGHSH, LQKENI. The CDR3 length is 16 residues. Trimming took off 2 bases at V and 4 bases at J, with 17 bases between the two ends.

This clonotype was recorded at least ten times. This sequence joins TRBV29-1 and TRBJ2-1; tentatively, D is TRBD1 (6 bases). Germline V gives CDR1 SQVTM, CDR2 ANQGSEA. The CDR3 is 12 residues long. V was trimmed by 5 bases and J by 6 bases, leaving 11 bases between them. CDR3 loop: CSVTGSANEQFF. In DNA form, the CDR3 reads TGCAGCGTTACAGGGTCCGCCAATGAGCAGTTCTTC.

This clonotype was counted many times. The chain joins TRBV4-2 to TRBJ2-3, with D possibly TRBD2 on 6 matching bases. The V gene's germline CDR1 is LGHNA and CDR2 YNFKEQ. The V end was cut by 3 bases, the J end by 6 bases, with 25 bases between. The CDR3 runs to 18 residues. The CDR3 protein is CASSHSPTEAGPMDTQYF. DNA for the CDR3: TGTGCCAGCAGCCACTCCCCGACGGAGGCGGGGCCGATGGATACGCAGTATTTT.

This clonotype was recorded at least ten times. V gene TRBV5-1 combines with J gene TRBJ1-6; D is undetermined. Trimming cost V 0 bases and J 9 bases, with 13 bases left between them. The germline CDR1 and CDR2 sequences are SGHRS and YFSETQ. The CDR3 has 15 amino acids. The CDR3 loop is CASSLAPERLSPLHF. CDR3 nucleotide sequence: TGCGCCAGCAGCTTGGCCCCCGAGCGGCTTTCACCCCTCCACTTT. Based on the CDR3 plus reference TRBV5-1 and TRBJ1-6, the full variable domain is KAGVTQTPRYLIKTRGQQVTLSCSPISGHRSVSWYQQTPGQGLQFLFEYFSETQRNKGNFPGRFSGRQFSNSRSEMNVSTLELGDSALYLCASSLAPERLSPLHFGNGTRLTVT.